This TCR beta chain appears in the sequencing data of a study of T cells after yellow fever vaccination. The CDR3 extends over 17 amino acids. Germline V lookup: CDR1 MNHNS, CDR2 SASEGT. The V and J ends lost 6 bases and 0 bases respectively, with 20 bases between them. One entry per CDR3 protein, called by TCRdb with MiXCR from the 5' RACE reads. The table shows roughly 340,000 distinct CDR3 sequences, with roughly 4% occurring only once. The sample was PBMCs, taken 5 days after the yellow fever booster vaccination. The TCR was taken from a man aged 18 to 35 who received the YFV17D yellow fever vaccine. This chain uses TRBV6-1 with TRBJ1-1, with a weak D call TRBD1 (5 bases). Here the CDR3 DNA reads TGTGCCAGCAGCGCTTTAGCAGGGTTTGAAGTGAACACTGAAGCTTTCTTT. Residues: CASSALAGFEVNTEAFF.